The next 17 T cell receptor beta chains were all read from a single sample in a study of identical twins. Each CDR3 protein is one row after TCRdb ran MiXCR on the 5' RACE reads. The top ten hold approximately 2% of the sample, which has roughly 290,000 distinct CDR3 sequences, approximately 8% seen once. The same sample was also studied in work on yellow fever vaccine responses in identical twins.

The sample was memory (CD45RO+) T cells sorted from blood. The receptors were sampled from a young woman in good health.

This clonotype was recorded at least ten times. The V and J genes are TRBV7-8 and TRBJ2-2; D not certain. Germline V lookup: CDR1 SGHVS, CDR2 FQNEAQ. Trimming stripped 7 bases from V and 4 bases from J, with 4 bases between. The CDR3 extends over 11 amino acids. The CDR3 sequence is CASTATGELFF. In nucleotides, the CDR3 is TGTGCCAGCACGGCCACCGGGGAGCTGTTTTTT.

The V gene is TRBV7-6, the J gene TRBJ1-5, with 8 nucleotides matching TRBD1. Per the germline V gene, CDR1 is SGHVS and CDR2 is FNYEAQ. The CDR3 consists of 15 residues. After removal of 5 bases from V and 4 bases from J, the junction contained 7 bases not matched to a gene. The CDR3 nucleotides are TGTGCCAGCAGCCGGGAACAGGGGGTTAATCAGCCCCAGCATTTT. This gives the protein CASSREQGVNQPQHF.

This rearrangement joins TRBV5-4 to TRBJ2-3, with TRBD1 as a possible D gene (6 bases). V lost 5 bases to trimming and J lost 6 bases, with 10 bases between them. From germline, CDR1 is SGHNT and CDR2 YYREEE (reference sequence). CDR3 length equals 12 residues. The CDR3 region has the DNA TGTGCCAGCAGTTACGGACAGGATACGCAGTATTTT. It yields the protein CASSYGQDTQYF.

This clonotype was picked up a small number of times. The CDR3 loop is CASSPSGKRTDTQYF. DNA of the CDR3: TGTGCCAGCTCACCTAGCGGGAAACGCACAGATACGCAGTATTTT. V gene TRBV18 combines with J gene TRBJ2-3, with 8 bases aligning to TRBD2. The CDR3 length is 15 residues. J lost 1 base, V lost 3 bases, and 3 bases had no gene match. Germline V CDR1 and CDR2: KGHSH, LQKENI.

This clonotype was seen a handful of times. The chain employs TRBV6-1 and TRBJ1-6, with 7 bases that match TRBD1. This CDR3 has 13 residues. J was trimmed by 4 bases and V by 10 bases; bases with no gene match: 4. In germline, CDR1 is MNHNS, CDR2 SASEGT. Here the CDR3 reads CATTGQYNSPLHF. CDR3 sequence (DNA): TGTGCCACTACGGGACAGTATAATTCACCCCTCCACTTT.

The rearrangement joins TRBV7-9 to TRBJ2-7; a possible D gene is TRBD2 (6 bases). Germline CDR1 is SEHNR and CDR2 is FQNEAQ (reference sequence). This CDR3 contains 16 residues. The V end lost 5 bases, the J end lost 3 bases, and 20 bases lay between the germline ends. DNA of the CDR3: TGTGCCAGCAGCACATATAACCCGGCGGGGTTCTACGAGCAGTACTTC. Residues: CASSTYNPAGFYEQYF.

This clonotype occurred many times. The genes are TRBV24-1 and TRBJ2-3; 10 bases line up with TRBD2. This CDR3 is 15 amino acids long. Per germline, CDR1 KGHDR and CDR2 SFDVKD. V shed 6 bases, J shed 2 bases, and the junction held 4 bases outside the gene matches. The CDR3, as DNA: TGTGCCACCAGTTCTAGCGGGAGATACACAGATACGCAGTATTTT. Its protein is CATSSSGRYTDTQYF.

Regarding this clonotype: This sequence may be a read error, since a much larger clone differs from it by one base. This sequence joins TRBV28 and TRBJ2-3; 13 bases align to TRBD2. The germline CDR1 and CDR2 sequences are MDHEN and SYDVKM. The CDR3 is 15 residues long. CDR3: CAGSPTSGRWDTQYF. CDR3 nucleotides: TGTGCCGGCAGTCCGACTAGCGGGAGGTGGGATACGCAGTATTTT.

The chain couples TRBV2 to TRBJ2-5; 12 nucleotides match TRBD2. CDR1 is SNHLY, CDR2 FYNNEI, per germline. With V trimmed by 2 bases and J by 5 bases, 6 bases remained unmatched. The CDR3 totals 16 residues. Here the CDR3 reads CASSESSLAGGETQYF. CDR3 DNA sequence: TGTGCCAGCAGTGAATCGTCGCTAGCGGGGGGGGAGACCCAGTACTTC.

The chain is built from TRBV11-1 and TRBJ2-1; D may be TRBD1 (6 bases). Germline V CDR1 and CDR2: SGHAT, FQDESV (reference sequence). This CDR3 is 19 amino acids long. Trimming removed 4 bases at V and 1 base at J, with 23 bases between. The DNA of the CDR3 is TGTGCCAGCAGCTGCTGGGACACCTCGACCGGTTTTTCCTACAATGAGCAGTTCTTC. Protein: CASSCWDTSTGFSYNEQFF.

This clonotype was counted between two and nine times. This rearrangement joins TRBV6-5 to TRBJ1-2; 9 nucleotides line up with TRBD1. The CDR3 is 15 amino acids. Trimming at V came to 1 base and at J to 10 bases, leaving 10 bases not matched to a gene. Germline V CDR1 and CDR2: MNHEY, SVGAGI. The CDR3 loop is CASSYWGQGPPFYTF. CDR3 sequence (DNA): TGTGCCAGCAGTTACTGGGGACAGGGTCCGCCTTTCTACACCTTC.

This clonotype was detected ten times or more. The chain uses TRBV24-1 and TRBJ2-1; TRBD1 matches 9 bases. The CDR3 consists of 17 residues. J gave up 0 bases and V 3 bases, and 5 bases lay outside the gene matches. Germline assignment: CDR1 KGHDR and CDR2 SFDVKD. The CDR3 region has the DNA TGTGCCACCAGTGATGTTACAGGGGGCGACTCCTACAATGAGCAGTTCTTC. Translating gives CATSDVTGGDSYNEQFF.

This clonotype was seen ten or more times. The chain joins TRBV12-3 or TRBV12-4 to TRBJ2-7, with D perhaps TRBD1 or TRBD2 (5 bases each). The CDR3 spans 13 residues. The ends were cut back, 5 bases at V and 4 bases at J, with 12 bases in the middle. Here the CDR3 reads CASSRRGPYEQYF. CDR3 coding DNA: TGTGCCAGCAGTCGCCGGGGCCCTTACGAGCAGTACTTC.

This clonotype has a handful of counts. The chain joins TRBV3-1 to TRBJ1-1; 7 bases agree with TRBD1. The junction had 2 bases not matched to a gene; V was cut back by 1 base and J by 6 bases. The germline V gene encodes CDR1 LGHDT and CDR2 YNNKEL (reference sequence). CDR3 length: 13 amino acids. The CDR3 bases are TGTGCCAGCAGCCAAGTTCAGGGGGCTGAAGCTTTCTTT. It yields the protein CASSQVQGAEAFF.

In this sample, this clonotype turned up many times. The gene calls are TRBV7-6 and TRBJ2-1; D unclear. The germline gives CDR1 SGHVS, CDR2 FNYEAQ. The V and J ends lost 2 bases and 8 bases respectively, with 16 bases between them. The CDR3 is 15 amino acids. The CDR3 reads CASSLTSDPYDEQFF. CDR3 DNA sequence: TGTGCCAGCAGCTTAACCAGCGACCCCTATGATGAGCAGTTCTTC.

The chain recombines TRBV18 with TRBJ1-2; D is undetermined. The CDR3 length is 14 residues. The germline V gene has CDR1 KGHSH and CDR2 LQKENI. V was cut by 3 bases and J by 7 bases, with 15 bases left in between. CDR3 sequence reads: CASSPGEVLGGYTF. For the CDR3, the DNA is TGTGCCAGCTCACCCGGAGAGGTACTAGGTGGCTACACCTTC. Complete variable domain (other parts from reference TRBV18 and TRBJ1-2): NAGVMQNPRHLVRRRGQEARLRCSPMKGHSHVYWYRQLPEEGLKFMVYLQKENIIDESGMPKERFSAEFPKEGPSILRIQQVVRGDSAAYFCASSPGEVLGGYTFGSGTRLTVV.

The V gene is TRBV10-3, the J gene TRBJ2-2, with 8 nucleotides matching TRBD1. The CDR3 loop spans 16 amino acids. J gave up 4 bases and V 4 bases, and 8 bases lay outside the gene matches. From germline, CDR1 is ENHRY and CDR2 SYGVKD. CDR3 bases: TGTGCCATCAGTGTGGGACAGGCGCGGAGCACCGGGGAGCTGTTTTTT. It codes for CAISVGQARSTGELFF.